This is a list of T cell receptor beta chains from one sample in a study of cytomegalovirus exposure and HLA in healthy donors. TCRdb's table, derived via immunoSEQ multiplex PCR, lists solely in-frame clones and lacks some. The data show some 200,000 clones, with 65% to 90% seen just once and about 6% held by the top ten. Sequenced sample: PBMCs. These TCRs come from a man aged 35 to 55 in good health and CMV-seropositive. Both conserved end residues are part of each CDR3. D genes are given only for firm matches. Expanded clones get a size class; other rows say once, few or many, or leave the size out.

V gene: TRBV4-1
J gene: TRBJ2-1
clone size: -
D gene: TRBD2
CDR3 DNA: TGCGCCAGCAGCCATCGGGCTAGCGGGGGGGCCTTGTATGAGCAGTTCTTC
CDR3 protein: CASSHRASGGALYEQFF

V gene: TRBV19
J gene: TRBJ2-7
clone size: -
D gene: TRBD2
CDR3 DNA: TGTGCCAGTAGGCCGCGTGGGGGAGGGCCCGAGCAGTACTTC
CDR3 protein: CASRPRGGGPEQYF

V gene: TRBV4-1
J gene: TRBJ2-5
clone size: once
D gene: TRBD2
CDR3 DNA: TGCGCCAGCAGCCAATTTGATTCTAGCGGACCTAACCAAGAGACCCAGTACTTC
CDR3 protein: CASSQFDSSGPNQETQYF

V gene: TRBV28
J gene: TRBJ2-3
clone size: few
D gene: TRBD2
CDR3 DNA: TGTGCCAGCACTGATAGCGGGGGCCCAGATACGCAGTATTTT
CDR3 protein: CASTDSGGPDTQYF

V gene: TRBV6-5
J gene: TRBJ2-1
clone size: once
D gene: -
CDR3 DNA: TGTGCCAGCAGACCGGCGGGGGCCACATACAATGAGCAGTTCTTC
CDR3 protein: CASRPAGATYNEQFF

V gene: TRBV7-2
J gene: TRBJ1-2
clone size: -
D gene: -
CDR3 DNA: TGTGCCAGCAGCAGAGGAATGGGGCCCTATGGCTACACCTTC
CDR3 protein: CASSRGMGPYGYTF

V gene: TRBV9
J gene: TRBJ2-3
clone size: -
D gene: TRBD2
CDR3 DNA: TGTGCCAGCAGCGTTGGGACTAGCGGGGGGATGACAGATACGCAGTATTTT
CDR3 protein: CASSVGTSGGMTDTQYF

V gene: TRBV5-1
J gene: TRBJ1-4
clone size: -
D gene: TRBD1
CDR3 DNA: TGCGCCAGCAGCGACAGGGGGGTTGAGGAAAAACTGTTTTTT
CDR3 protein: CASSDRGVEEKLFF

V gene: TRBV25-1
J gene: TRBJ2-3
clone size: -
D gene: -
CDR3 DNA: TGTGCCAGCAGTGTTTCGGGGGTTGGAGATACGCAGTATTTT
CDR3 protein: CASSVSGVGDTQYF

V gene: TRBV5-1
J gene: TRBJ1-6
clone size: few
D gene: TRBD1
CDR3 DNA: TGCGCCAGCAGCTTGGCCAGGGGGCATAATTCACCCCTCCACTTT
CDR3 protein: CASSLARGHNSPLHF

V gene: TRBV7-9
J gene: TRBJ2-7
clone size: few
D gene: TRBD2
CDR3 DNA: TGTGCCAGCAGCTCTAGCGGGGGTTACGAGCAGTACTTC
CDR3 protein: CASSSSGGYEQYF

V gene: TRBV6-1
J gene: TRBJ2-7
clone size: -
D gene: TRBD1
CDR3 DNA: TGTGCCAGCAGTGAAGCAGACAGGGTCTCCTACGAGCAGTACTTC
CDR3 protein: CASSEADRVSYEQYF

V gene: TRBV7-2
J gene: TRBJ2-2
clone size: -
D gene: TRBD1
CDR3 DNA: TGTGCCAGCAGAAAAGGGGACAGTTACACCGGGGAGCTGTTTTTT
CDR3 protein: CASRKGDSYTGELFF

V gene: TRBV5-1
J gene: TRBJ1-4
clone size: -
D gene: -
CDR3 DNA: TGCGCCAGCAGTAGGGTGTCAGGGCGTGATGAAAAACTGTTTTTT
CDR3 protein: CASSRVSGRDEKLFF

V gene: TRBV7-7
J gene: TRBJ2-5
clone size: -
D gene: TRBD1
CDR3 DNA: TGTGCTAGCAGCTTCACAGGGGGGCGGCAAGAGACCCAGTACTTC
CDR3 protein: CASSFTGGRQETQYF

V gene: TRBV4-3
J gene: TRBJ2-5
clone size: once
D gene: TRBD2
CDR3 DNA: TGCGCCAGCAGCCAAGAACCGGGAGGGGAGACCCAGTACTTC
CDR3 protein: CASSQEPGGETQYF

V gene: TRBV18
J gene: TRBJ1-5
clone size: -
D gene: TRBD1
CDR3 DNA: TGTGCCAGCTCACCAGTCGACAGGGTAGATAGCAATCAGCCCCAGCATTTT
CDR3 protein: CASSPVDRVDSNQPQHF

V gene: TRBV14
J gene: TRBJ2-5
clone size: -
D gene: -
CDR3 DNA: TGTGCCAGCAGCCAAGAGTGGGGCGCGGAGACCCAGTACTTC
CDR3 protein: CASSQEWGAETQYF

V gene: TRBV28
J gene: TRBJ1-4
clone size: -
D gene: -
CDR3 DNA: TGTGCCAGCAGCGGGTCTAATAATGAAAAACTGTTTTTT
CDR3 protein: CASSGSNNEKLFF

V gene: TRBV7-6
J gene: TRBJ2-7
clone size: -
D gene: -
CDR3 DNA: TGTGCCAGCAGCTTGTCCAGCTCCTACGAGCAGTACTTC
CDR3 protein: CASSLSSSYEQYF

V gene: TRBV7-9
J gene: TRBJ1-4
clone size: -
D gene: TRBD1
CDR3 DNA: TGTGCCAGCAGCCGAGGGGGCGTTGAAAAACTGTTTTTT
CDR3 protein: CASSRGGVEKLFF

V gene: TRBV4-3
J gene: TRBJ2-7
clone size: -
D gene: TRBD1
CDR3 DNA: TGCGCCAGCAGCCAAGAAAGGGCAGGCAGGGGGAATGAGCAGTACTTC
CDR3 protein: CASSQERAGRGNEQYF

V gene: TRBV18
J gene: TRBJ2-2
clone size: -
D gene: TRBD1
CDR3 DNA: TGTGCCAGCTCACCGGGAGGACAGGGTATAACCACCGGGGAGCTGTTTTTT
CDR3 protein: CASSPGGQGITTGELFF

V gene: TRBV2
J gene: TRBJ1-2
clone size: -
D gene: TRBD1
CDR3 DNA: TGTGCCAGCAGGGAGACAGGGGACTATGGCTACACCTTC
CDR3 protein: CASRETGDYGYTF